Each of the 18 T cell receptor beta chains below was sequenced from the same sample in a study of shared clonotypes between healthy human individuals. The assay was immunoSEQ multiplex PCR, and TCRdb's table has in-frame clones only and misses some. This repertoire shows over 700,000 clones, over 60% found once; its top ten account for approximately 1.7%. Sequencing input: memory CD4+ T cells sorted from blood. Subset reported: CD45RA-negative fraction. These receptors all stem from a woman in her thirties in good health.

This clone appeared many times. The sample holds other DNA sequences that translate to the same CDR3. This chain's CDR3 is CATSRERRDGYTF. CDR3 nucleotides: TGTGCCACCAGCAGGGAAAGGAGGGATGGCTACACCTTC. This sequence joins TRBV15 and TRBJ1-2; D gene uncertain. This CDR3 contains 13 residues. CDR1 LNHNV and CDR2 YYDKDF come from the germline V gene (reference sequence). The germline V and J ends were trimmed by 3 bases and 6 bases, with 11 bases remaining between them.

The chain joins TRBV6-6 to TRBJ2-7; 7 bases map to TRBD1. V shed 2 bases, J shed 2 bases, and the junction held 3 bases outside the gene matches. The CDR3 contains 14 residues. The germline V gene encodes CDR1 MNHNY and CDR2 SVGAGI (reference sequence). The CDR3 spells CASSYTQGTYEQYF. The CDR3 region has the DNA TGTGCCAGCAGTTACACACAGGGGACCTACGAGCAGTACTTC.

The chain employs TRBV28 and TRBJ1-1; TRBD1 aligns across 9 bases. The ends lost 6 bases at V and 7 bases at J; junction bases unmatched: 12. Per germline, CDR1 MDHEN and CDR2 SYDVKM. The CDR3 is 15 amino acids. The CDR3 DNA follows: TGTGCCAGCAGAGACCCTCCGGGACAGGGCTATGAAGCTTTCTTT. Amino acid sequence: CASRDPPGQGYEAFF.

CDR3 protein: CASSRDSDTGELFF. CDR3 in DNA: TGTGCCAGCAGCCGGGACAGTGACACCGGGGAGCTGTTTTTT. J is TRBJ2-2 and V is TRBV7-9, with 7 bases identical to TRBD1. The CDR3 runs to 14 residues. Trimming cost V 5 bases and J 3 bases; bases outside gene matches: 3. Germline V gene lookup returns CDR1 SEHNR and CDR2 FQNEAQ (reference sequence).

The chain uses TRBV7-3 and TRBJ2-1, with TRBD2 matching over 10 bases. CDR1 is SGHTA and CDR2 is FQGTGA in the germline V gene. Trimming removed 3 bases from V and 0 bases from J; junction bases left unmatched: 5. This CDR3 contains 17 residues. Here the CDR3 DNA reads TGTGCCAGCAGCTTTACTAGCGGGAATTACTCCTACAATGAGCAGTTCTTC. Protein: CASSFTSGNYSYNEQFF.

The chain joins TRBV5-4 to TRBJ2-1, with 10 bases identical to TRBD2. J gave up 4 bases and V 1 base, and 5 bases lay outside the gene matches. CDR3 length: 16 amino acids. Looked up from germline, CDR1 is SGHNT and CDR2 is YYREEE (reference sequence). CDR3 nucleotides: TGTGCCAGCAGCTTGCTCGCGACTAGCGGGTACAATGAGCAGTTCTTC. It translates to CASSLLATSGYNEQFF. The full variable domain, with the rest looked up from reference TRBV5-4 and TRBJ2-1, is ETGVTQSPTHLIKTRGQQVTLRCSSQSGHNTVSWYQQALGQGPQFIFQYYREEENGRGNFPPRFSGLQFPNYSSELNVNALELDDSALYLCASSLLATSGYNEQFFGPGTRLTVL.

The V call is TRBV19, the J call TRBJ1-2; tentatively, D is TRBD1 (5 bases). The V gene lost 7 bases and the J gene lost 2 bases, with 17 bases spanning the gap. The CDR3 runs 15 residues. Germline CDR1 is LNHDA and CDR2 is SQIVND (reference sequence). The CDR3 loop is CASKTIGDGNYGYTF. CDR3 nucleotide sequence: TGTGCCAGTAAGACAATCGGGGACGGAAACTATGGCTACACCTTC.

The chain has TRBV28 and TRBJ2-1, with D perhaps matching TRBD1 (5 bases). This CDR3 comprises 15 residues. CDR1 is MDHEN and CDR2 is SYDVKM in the germline V gene. Trimming took 4 bases from V and 6 from J, leaving 16 bases between them. CDR3 sequence (DNA): TGTGCCAGCAGTTCGGCAGGGCCAAAAAGCAATGAGCAGTTCTTC. It encodes CASSSAGPKSNEQFF.

This chain uses TRBV1 with TRBJ2-7; the table's D gene call, TRBD2, was not cross checked with the DNA. TRBV1 is termed a pseudogene. The CDR3 is made up of 15 amino acids. CDR3 residues: CTSSQEKREGYEQYF. CDR3 bases: TGCACCAGCAGCCAAGAGAAGCGGGAGGGATACGAGCAGTACTTC.

This sequence joins TRBV6-9 and TRBJ2-7, with a weak D call TRBD1 (5 bases). The ends were cut back, 7 bases at V and 0 bases at J, with 10 bases in the middle. Germline V lookup: CDR1 MNHGY, CDR2 SVAAGI. CDR3 length: 13 residues. CDR3 region: CASKGRFSYEQYF. The CDR3 DNA is TGTGCCAGCAAGGGGCGCTTCTCCTACGAGCAGTACTTC.

The V and J genes are TRBV5-1 and TRBJ2-5; D is perhaps TRBD1 (5 bases). The CDR3 extends over 18 amino acids. CDR1 and CDR2 (germline): SGHRS, YFSETQ. V shed 0 bases and J shed 5 bases, with 23 bases lying between them. In nucleotides, the CDR3 is TGCGCCAGCAGCTTGGCGGGTAGGGCAGGTAGGGGTTCGGAGACCCAGTACTTC. Translated: CASSLAGRAGRGSETQYF. Filled out from reference TRBV5-1 and TRBJ2-5, the complete variable domain reads KAGVTQTPRYLIKTRGQQVTLSCSPISGHRSVSWYQQTPGQGLQFLFEYFSETQRNKGNFPGRFSGRQFSNSRSEMNVSTLELGDSALYLCASSLAGRAGRGSETQYFGPGTRLLVL.

In its sample, this clone was seen once. The chain has TRBV28 and TRBJ1-5, with D hard to call. The V end lost 5 bases, the J end lost 1 base, and 15 bases lay between the germline ends. There are 16 residues in the CDR3. The germline CDR1 and CDR2 sequences are MDHEN and SYDVKM. In nucleotides, the CDR3 is TGTGCCAGCAGTCCCTCGGGAGCCTTGAGCAATCAGCCCCAGCATTTT. Translating it yields CASSPSGALSNQPQHF.

This clone was seen repeatedly, ten times or more. The chain combines TRBV5-1 with TRBJ2-1; 7 positions match TRBD1. This CDR3 spans 16 amino acids. Germline-derived CDR1 and CDR2 are SGHRS and YFSETQ. J was trimmed by 3 bases and V by 0 bases; bases with no gene match: 6. CDR3 amino acids: CASSLGFGTDYNEQFF. In DNA form, the CDR3 reads TGCGCCAGCAGCTTGGGTTTTGGGACAGACTACAATGAGCAGTTCTTC.

The rearrangement uses TRBV5-1 and TRBJ2-5; 7 bases map to TRBD2. There are 16 residues in the CDR3. V was clipped by 6 bases and J by 5 bases; unmatched bases: 16. In germline, CDR1 is SGHRS, CDR2 YFSETQ. CDR3 protein: CASNPSGMSTGETQYF. CDR3 DNA: TGCGCCAGCAACCCCAGCGGGATGAGCACTGGGGAGACCCAGTACTTC.

This clone was seen more than once but under ten times. This chain joins TRBV19 and TRBJ2-5, with a tentative D call TRBD2 (6 bases). Germline CDR1 reads LNHDA; CDR2 reads SQIVND (reference sequence). V lost 2 bases and J lost 4, with 14 bases in between. There are 15 residues in the CDR3. CDR3 sequence: CASSISLGAGETQYF. As DNA, the CDR3 is TGTGCCAGTAGTATATCCCTTGGAGCGGGAGAGACCCAGTACTTC.

The chain has TRBV5-1 and TRBJ2-1; TRBD2 aligns across 8 bases. CDR1 is SGHRS and CDR2 is YFSETQ in the germline V gene. The V and J ends lost 1 base and 7 bases, in that order; junction bases with no gene match: 13. The CDR3 consists of 17 residues. The CDR3 spells CASSLSTTSVSGNEQFF. In nucleotides, the CDR3 is TGCGCCAGCAGCTTGTCCACGACTAGCGTTTCTGGGAATGAGCAGTTCTTC. Filled out from reference TRBV5-1 and TRBJ2-1, the complete variable domain reads KAGVTQTPRYLIKTRGQQVTLSCSPISGHRSVSWYQQTPGQGLQFLFEYFSETQRNKGNFPGRFSGRQFSNSRSEMNVSTLELGDSALYLCASSLSTTSVSGNEQFFGPGTRLTVL.

This clone was observed a handful of times. The chain has TRBV29-1 and TRBJ2-3; D is uncertain. This CDR3 contains 14 residues. Trimming removed 3 bases from V and 4 bases from J, with 14 bases in between. Germline values: CDR1 SQVTM, CDR2 ANQGSEA. CDR3 nucleotides: TGCAGCGTTGAGGCCTCAATACGGGCAGATACGCAGTATTTT. Encoded protein: CSVEASIRADTQYF.

This clone was picked up a small number of times. The chain has TRBV6-1 and TRBJ2-3; 8 bases are shared with TRBD2. The CDR3 is 17 amino acids. From germline, CDR1 is MNHNS and CDR2 SASEGT. V trimming: 4 bases; J trimming: 2 bases; junction bases outside the gene matches: 11. DNA of the CDR3: TGTGCCAGCAGTGTAGGGGCCACTAGCGGCTACACAGATACGCAGTATTTT. Translating gives CASSVGATSGYTDTQYF.